These T cell receptor beta chains were read from a single sample in a study of blood T cell repertoires in COVID-19. TCRdb's table, derived via immunoSEQ multiplex PCR, lists solely in-frame clones and lacks some. The repertoire holds some 400,000 clones, with 80% to 90% as singletons. Sequenced material: peripheral blood. The receptors originated from a woman aged 25 to 39 with COVID-19, enrolled during active disease. Each CDR3 is given with its conserved first and last residue. A D gene is named only where the DNA matches it firmly. Only part of the rows carry a size: once, few, many, or a class if the clone is expanded.

v_call,d_call,j_call,clone_size,cdr3_nt,cdr3_aa
TRBV6-5,-,TRBJ2-1,-,TGTGCCAGCAGGTCACTGCAGGGGTCCTACAATGAGCAGTTCTTC,CASRSLQGSYNEQFF
TRBV9,-,TRBJ1-4,once,TGTGCCAGCAGCGTAGGCCCACAAACTAATGAAAAACTGTTTTTT,CASSVGPQTNEKLFF
TRBV2,-,TRBJ1-6,-,TGTGCCAGCGGGGCAGGGCGATCACCCCTCCACTTT,CASGAGRSPLHF
TRBV2,-,TRBJ1-5,once,TGTGCCAGCAGTGAATCGCGGGGGGGGAATCAGCCCCAGCATTTT,CASSESRGGNQPQHF
TRBV6-5,TRBD2,TRBJ2-1,-,TGTGCCAGCAGGCACGGGGGCGGGAGGTACAATGAGCAGTTCTTC,CASRHGGGRYNEQFF
TRBV7-3,-,TRBJ2-6,once,TGTGCCAGCAGCTACACAGGGTCTGGGGCCAACGTCCTGACTTTC,CASSYTGSGANVLTF
TRBV28,TRBD2,TRBJ2-1,-,TGTGCCAGCAGTTTACTAGCGGGAGTTTTAAATGAGCAGTTCTTC,CASSLLAGVLNEQFF
TRBV5-1,TRBD1,TRBJ1-3,-,TGCGCCAGCAGCTTTTCCGGGACAGCTCTCTCTGGAAACACCATATATTTT,CASSFSGTALSGNTIYF
TRBV2,-,TRBJ2-7,-,TGTGCCATTTTGCGGGTCCTCGAGAGCGAGCAGTACTTC,CAILRVLESEQYF
TRBV4-3,-,TRBJ1-2,-,-,CASSQYFGTGYGYTF
TRBV9,-,TRBJ2-3,-,TGTGCCAGCAGCGTATCCCCCGACACCACTAGCACAGATACGCAGTATTTT,CASSVSPDTTSTDTQYF
TRBV10-3,TRBD1,TRBJ2-1,-,TGTGCCATTCGGGACAGGGGGGAAGCGGGATCCCCCTACAATGAGCAGTTCTTC,CAIRDRGEAGSPYNEQFF
TRBV6-5,-,TRBJ2-2,-,TGTGCCAGCAGTTACTCGGCCACCGGGGAGCTGTTTTTT,CASSYSATGELFF
TRBV6-4,TRBD2,TRBJ2-1,-,TGTGCCAGCAGTGCCGGGACTAGCGGGGACAATGAGCAGTTCTTC,CASSAGTSGDNEQFF
TRBV6-5,TRBD1,TRBJ1-4,-,TGTGCCAGCAGTCCACAGGGGGGAGACGAAAAACTGTTTTTT,CASSPQGGDEKLFF
TRBV5-1,-,TRBJ2-5,-,TGCGCCAGCAGCTTGGGGAGCTTACGGCAAGAGACCCAGTACTTC,CASSLGSLRQETQYF
TRBV27,TRBD1,TRBJ2-7,-,TGTGCCAGCAGTTTAGCAGCAGGGGGCCACGAGCAGTACTTC,CASSLAAGGHEQYF
TRBV25-1,TRBD1,TRBJ2-1,-,TGTGCCAGCACCGAAGGGACAGGGGCCTACAATGAGCAGTTCTTC,CASTEGTGAYNEQFF